This entry lists 14 T cell receptor beta chains sequenced from one sample in a study of T cells after yellow fever vaccination. MiXCR was run by TCRdb on the 5' RACE reads, yielding one entry per CDR3 protein. The sample holds 280,000 or so distinct CDR3 sequences, 7.5% to 9% seen once. The sequencing here drew on CD4+ T cells sorted from PBMCs, taken 5 days after the yellow fever booster vaccination. The source is a man aged 18 to 30 who received the YFV17D yellow fever vaccine.

This clonotype was seen a few times. V and J are TRBV28 and TRBJ2-7, with D possibly being TRBD2 (6 bases). Looked up from germline, CDR1 is MDHEN and CDR2 is SYDVKM. The CDR3 covers 14 residues. Trimming left V 6 bases short and J 7 bases short, with 19 bases between. The CDR3 DNA reads TGTGCCAGCAGGCCCCACCCGGGGGTGAAGGAGCAGTACGTC. Translating gives CASRPHPGVKEQYV.

This clonotype was detected ten times or more. The rearrangement links TRBV12-3 or TRBV12-4 to TRBJ2-3; D ambiguous. V lost 3 bases to trimming and J lost 6 bases, with 4 bases between them. CDR3 length: 11 residues. CDR3 DNA sequence: TGTGCCAGCAGTTTCTACGATACGCAGTATTTT. As protein: CASSFYDTQYF.

This clonotype was seen only a few times. The chain joins TRBV12-3 or TRBV12-4 to TRBJ1-1; D is ambiguous. V was cut by 6 bases and J by 4 bases, with 18 bases left in between. This CDR3 has 15 amino acids. CDR3 in amino acids: CASRAEGRGSTEAFF. DNA of the CDR3: TGTGCCAGCAGGGCGGAAGGTCGCGGTAGCACTGAAGCTTTCTTT.

This clonotype was recorded many times. CDR3 sequence reads: CASSQGANQPQHF. Written as DNA, the CDR3 is TGTGCCAGCAGTCAGGGGGCAAATCAGCCCCAGCATTTT. This chain links TRBV7-3 with TRBJ1-5; 8 nucleotides line up with TRBD1. J gave up 4 bases and V 6 bases, and 2 bases lay outside the gene matches. The CDR3 consists of 13 residues. Germline V gives CDR1 SGHTA, CDR2 FQGTGA. Combining the CDR3 with reference TRBV7-3 and TRBJ1-5 gives the whole variable domain GAGVSQTPSNKVTEKGKYVELRCDPISGHTALYWYRQSLGQGPEFLIYFQGTGAADDSGLPNDRFFAVRPEGSVSTLKIQRTERGDSAVYLCASSQGANQPQHFGDGTRLSIL.

The V call is TRBV28, the J call TRBJ1-1; D gene unclear. The CDR3 spans 14 residues. From germline, CDR1 is MDHEN and CDR2 SYDVKM. Trimming took 8 bases from V and 6 from J, leaving 19 bases between them. The CDR3 reads CASLSSGSVSEAFF. The CDR3 DNA reads as TGTGCCAGCCTCAGCAGTGGATCGGTTTCTGAAGCTTTCTTT.

The sample holds a few counts of this clonotype. The chain couples TRBV5-1 to TRBJ2-7; 7 positions match TRBD2. This CDR3 has 13 residues. Germline CDR1 and CDR2: SGHRS and YFSETQ. The J segment lost 6 bases and the V segment lost 0 bases, leaving 3 bases of the junction unmatched. This chain's CDR3 is CASSLAGRVEQYV. The CDR3 region has the DNA TGCGCCAGCAGCTTGGCGGGGAGGGTCGAGCAGTACGTC.

The CDR3 DNA follows: TGTGCCAGCAGCCAAGTCGGGGGCCTTTCGAACACCGGGGAGCTGTTTTTT. This encodes CASSQVGGLSNTGELFF. The chain links TRBV14 to TRBJ2-2; TRBD1 or TRBD2 may be the D gene (6 bases each). The CDR3 totals 17 residues. Germline-derived CDR1 and CDR2 are SGHDN and FVKESK. V was shortened by 1 base and J by 0 bases, with 12 bases between the two germline ends.

The rearrangement joins TRBV5-1 to TRBJ2-3; D is uncertain. The CDR3 is made up of 14 amino acids. Germline V gene lookup returns CDR1 SGHRS and CDR2 YFSETQ. The germline V and J ends were trimmed by 6 bases and 1 base, with 12 bases remaining between them. The CDR3 loop is CASMIGTGTDTQYF. The CDR3 DNA reads TGCGCCAGCATGATAGGTACTGGCACAGATACGCAGTATTTT.

CDR3 in amino acids: CASKQGGYTEAFF. CDR3 sequence (DNA): TGTGCCAGCAAACAAGGGGGGTACACTGAAGCTTTCTTT. The rearrangement links TRBV6-2 or TRBV6-3 to TRBJ1-1; D is possibly TRBD1 (6 bases). Trimming took off 7 bases at V and 3 bases at J, with 12 bases between the two ends. Germline assignment: CDR1 MNHEY and CDR2 SVGEGT. This CDR3 contains 13 residues.

This clonotype was counted a few times. CDR3 bases: TGTGCCAGCTCACCACCCACCAGGCGTAGCACAGATACGCAGTATTTT. Its protein is CASSPPTRRSTDTQYF. The chain has TRBV18 and TRBJ2-3; D remains ambiguous. The CDR3 sequence is 16 residues long. V was pared by 0 bases and J by 0 bases, with 10 bases between. CDR1 and CDR2 from the germline V gene are KGHSH and LQKENI. The whole variable domain, remainder taken from reference TRBV18 and TRBJ2-3, is NAGVMQNPRHLVRRRGQEARLRCSPMKGHSHVYWYRQLPEEGLKFMVYLQKENIIDESGMPKERFSAEFPKEGPSILRIQQVVRGDSAAYFCASSPPTRRSTDTQYFGPGTRLTVL.

This clonotype has only a few counts. V usage is TRBV29-1 and J usage is TRBJ1-1, with TRBD1 identical over 9 bases. The V and J ends lost 4 bases and 1 base, in that order; junction bases with no gene match: 4. CDR1 and CDR2 (germline): SQVTM, ANQGSEA. This CDR3 has 14 amino acids. The CDR3, as DNA: TGCAGCGTTGCCTTGACAGGGGGGAACACTGAAGCTTTCTTT. Translating gives CSVALTGGNTEAFF.

This chain connects TRBV5-1 to TRBJ1-4, with D maybe TRBD1 (6 bases). Germline CDR1 SGHRS, CDR2 YFSETQ. Between the trimmed V and J ends, which lost 3 bases and 5 bases, there was a span of 8 bases. The CDR3 has 13 amino acids. CDR3 region: CASSSGQNEKLFF. DNA of the CDR3: TGCGCCAGCAGCTCCGGACAGAATGAAAAACTGTTTTTT.

The chain carries TRBV12-3 or TRBV12-4 and TRBJ1-6; possibly TRBD1 for D (5 bases). The CDR3 runs 15 residues. Trimming shortened V by 5 bases and J by 5 bases, and 13 bases separated the two germline ends. The CDR3 DNA sequence: TGTGCCAGCAGTGATTTTCCAGGGAATAATTCACCCCTCCACTTT. Amino acids: CASSDFPGNNSPLHF.

This clonotype was found many times. The genes are TRBV29-1 and TRBJ1-5; D is unclear. The length of the CDR3 is 17 residues. V was clipped by 7 bases and J by 2 bases, with 24 bases between them. CDR1 and CDR2 (germline): SQVTM, ANQGSEA. The CDR3 sequence is CSATTMGSGLGNQPQHF. The CDR3 DNA reads TGCAGCGCAACTACGATGGGATCCGGGTTGGGCAATCAGCCCCAGCATTTT.